Listed below are T cell receptor beta chains from one sample, sequenced in a study of shared clonotypes between healthy human individuals. Profiled with immunoSEQ multiplex PCR; TCRdb holds only in-frame clones, not every one. The sample lists some 1.5 million clones; around 98% were seen once. Sequenced: naive CD4+ T cells sorted from blood. The source of these receptors is a man younger than 45 in good health. Each CDR3 is given with its conserved first and last residue. Each record gives: V gene, D gene, J gene, clone size, CDR3 DNA, CDR3 protein. A D gene is named only where the DNA matches it firmly. The size entry is marked missing in some rows and otherwise reads once, few, many or a size class.

>TRBV5-1|TRBD1|TRBJ2-5|once
TGCGCCAGCAGCCAGGGGACAGGGCAAGAGACCCAGTACTTC
CASSQGTGQETQYF
>TRBV6-1|NA|TRBJ2-7|NA
TGTGCCAGCAATCGGGACGCCTACGAGCAGTACTTC
CASNRDAYEQYF
>TRBV5-1|NA|TRBJ2-3|NA
TGCGCCAGCAGCTTGGGGGTGACAGGAACGCTTAGCACAGATACGCAGTATTTT
CASSLGVTGTLSTDTQYF
>TRBV29-1|NA|TRBJ2-6|NA
TGCAGCGTTGCTCCGGGACCCATCTCCTCTGGGGCCAACGTCCTGACTTTC
CSVAPGPISSGANVLTF
>TRBV19|NA|TRBJ2-1|NA
TGTGCCAGTACTAGCTCCTACAATGAGCAGTTCTTC
CASTSSYNEQFF
>TRBV28|NA|TRBJ1-1|NA
TGTGCCAGCAGTTCCCCCCGGAACACTGAAGCTTTCTTT
CASSSPRNTEAFF
>TRBV7-8|TRBD1|TRBJ1-5|NA
TGTGCCACCGTCGACAGGGCGCTCAGCCAGCCCCAGCATTTT
CATVDRALSQPQHF
>TRBV28|TRBD1|TRBJ1-2|NA
TGTGCCAGCAGTTTATTGGGCCAGGGGGGACCGGGTGGCTACACCTTC
CASSLLGQGGPGGYTF
>TRBV5-4|NA|TRBJ2-3|NA
TGTGCCAGCAGCCCGCGCTACAGAGATACGCAGTATTTT
CASSPRYRDTQYF
>TRBV11-2|NA|TRBJ1-4|NA
TGTGCCAGCAGCCCCCCGCCAGGGCACCCCCGTGGTGAAAAACTGTTTTTT
CASSPPPGHPRGEKLFF
>TRBV9|TRBD1|TRBJ1-2|once
TGTGCCAGCAGCGTAGTTACAGGGGAGGGCCCCCTCTATGGCTACACCTTC
CASSVVTGEGPLYGYTF
>TRBV6-5|NA|TRBJ2-2|NA
TGTGCCAGCAGAGGGGATACCGGGGAGCTGTTTTTT
CASRGDTGELFF
>TRBV9|TRBD2|TRBJ2-6|NA
TGTGCCAGCAGCGTAGGTGGGACTAGCGGGTGGGGTTCTGGGGCCAACGTCCTGACTTTC
CASSVGGTSGWGSGANVLTF
>TRBV30|NA|TRBJ1-4|NA
TGTGCCTGGAGTGTACGGGGTAGGCAAAATGAAAAACTGTTTTTT
CAWSVRGRQNEKLFF
>TRBV19|NA|TRBJ2-5|NA
TGTGCCAGTAGTGATGTCGGCGAAGAGACCCAGTACTTC
CASSDVGEETQYF
>TRBV7-9|TRBD2|TRBJ2-4|NA
TGTGCCAGCAGCCCGACTAGCGGGAGTATAGCCAAAAACATTCAGTACTTC
CASSPTSGSIAKNIQYF
>TRBV7-9|NA|TRBJ1-1|NA
TGTGCCAGCAGCCCCCAGGAAATTGGGGCTTTCTTT
CASSPQEIGAFF
>TRBV5-1|NA|TRBJ2-7|NA
TGCGCCAGCAGCTTGGTTCCCGAAAGCTCCTACGAGCAGTACTTC
CASSLVPESSYEQYF
>TRBV7-2|NA|TRBJ1-2|NA
TGTGCCAGCAGCTTAGGTCCTAGCCAAGGGGACGGCTACACCTTC
CASSLGPSQGDGYTF
>TRBV30|NA|TRBJ1-5|NA
TGTGCCTGGAGCGCAGACAATTTCTATCAGCCCCAGCATTTT
CAWSADNFYQPQHF
>TRBV5-6|NA|TRBJ2-7|NA
TGTGCCAGCAGCTTGTACAGCGTAGCCTACGAGCAGTACTTC
CASSLYSVAYEQYF
>TRBV27|NA|TRBJ2-5|NA
TGTGCCAGCAGTTCCCCACTCCGTACGGGGCAAGAGACCCAGTACTTC
CASSSPLRTGQETQYF
>TRBV11-3|NA|TRBJ2-5|NA
TGTGCCAGCAGCTTAGAAGGCCTGGGGGGCGAGACCCAGTACTTC
CASSLEGLGGETQYF
>TRBV5-1|NA|TRBJ2-7|NA
TGCGCCAGCAGCTTGTCGGCAGACTACGAGCAGTACTTC
CASSLSADYEQYF
>TRBV19|NA|TRBJ1-3|NA
TGTGCCAGTAGTCTCGACAGGTGGTCTGGAAACACCATATATTTT
CASSLDRWSGNTIYF
>TRBV28|NA|TRBJ1-2|NA
TGTGCCAGCCGACTAAACGGACAGTCTTCCTATGGCTACACCTTC
CASRLNGQSSYGYTF
>TRBV7-6|NA|TRBJ2-5|NA
TGTGCCAGCAGCTTAGCATCAGGGGAAGAGACCCAGTACTTC
CASSLASGEETQYF
>TRBV7-2|NA|TRBJ2-2|NA
TGTGCCAGCAGCTTAGGTCCTAGGTCGTTCGACGGGGAGCTGTTTTTT
CASSLGPRSFDGELFF
>TRBV28|TRBD2|TRBJ2-7|NA
TGTGCCAGCACTAGCGGGAGAGTGTACGAGCAGTACTTC
CASTSGRVYEQYF
>TRBV7-3|NA|TRBJ1-2|NA
TGTGCCAGCAGCTCAGGACAGTTCTATGGCTACACCTTC
CASSSGQFYGYTF
>TRBV9|NA|TRBJ2-2|NA
TGTGCCAGCAGCGTAAGACAGAGTGGCACCGGGGAGCTGTTTTTT
CASSVRQSGTGELFF